This TCR beta chain was sequenced for a study of Ad26.COV2.S vaccination and SARS-CoV-2 variants. Noted treatment: about 20 received Ad26.COV2.S at low or high dose, single or two shots; 5 received placebo; per-sample allocation not given. Day 63 after the first injection of vaccine or placebo was the sampling time. This person who donated was an adult of 18-55 years in Boston. Sequencing was performed with immunoSEQ multiplex PCR; in TCRdb, only in-frame clones are kept and a portion is missing. In the table there are more than 300,000 clones, 70% to 90% of which are singletons. The ends were cut back, 0 bases at V and 5 bases at J, with 12 bases in the middle. The CDR3 loop spans 14 amino acids. Germline CDR1 reads SGHDT; CDR2 reads YYEEEE. Points from the study as a whole: Total T cell responses may have been underestimated by the TCR breadth and depth analyses. Compared with placebo recipients, vaccine recipients had higher spike-specific TCR breadth.

About this clone itself: Its specificity is unknown.

The genes are TRBV5-6 and TRBJ2-7; possible D gene TRBD1, 6 bases. The material sequenced was peripheral blood, taken in a trial of Ad26.COV2.S vaccine versus placebo. The TCR comes from a person aged 18-60 years who received the Ad26.COV2.S COVID-19 vaccine or a placebo. CDR3 sequence (DNA): TGTGCCAGCAGCTTGGGACCCAGGGGAAACGAGCAGTACTTC. It translates to CASSLGPRGNEQYF.